Below are 10 T cell receptor beta chains sequenced from a single sample in a study of Graves' ophthalmopathy and Graves' hyperthyroidism. The authors amplified TCR beta CDR3 regions from RNA transcripts. RT-PCR in the first round used HTBI primers; a second-round multiplex PCR followed. Each CDR3 protein gets one entry after TCRdb re-called the multiplex PCR reads with MiXCR. The sample yields over 500,000 distinct CDR3 sequences, over 20% seen once. Specimen: peripheral blood. These receptors were obtained from a woman aged 18-29 years with stable Graves' hyperthyroidism. Some clones in this sample may be carry-over from other donors' samples.

This clonotype was detected ten times or more. J is TRBJ1-5 and V is TRBV3-1, with D perhaps matching TRBD1 (5 bases). Germline assignment: CDR1 LGHDT and CDR2 YNNKEL (reference sequence). This CDR3 contains 14 residues. Deletions cut 0 bases from V and 5 bases from J, with 8 bases between. CDR3 sequence reads: CASSQDDSYQPQHF. The CDR3 DNA sequence: TGTGCCAGCAGCCAAGATGACAGCTATCAGCCCCAGCATTTT.

The chain couples TRBV6-1 to TRBJ2-5; 7 nucleotides align to TRBD2. The CDR3 sequence is 13 residues long. Germline assignment: CDR1 MNHNS and CDR2 SASEGT. V dropped 4 bases and J dropped 4; count of bases not matched to a gene: 3. The CDR3 DNA is TGTGCCAGCAGTGCGAGCGGGGTAGAGACCCAGTACTTC. This sequence encodes CASSASGVETQYF.

This clonotype was counted ten times or more. The V gene is TRBV5-1, the J gene TRBJ2-5; 9 bases match TRBD1. Trimming cost V 7 bases and J 4 bases; bases outside gene matches: 8. This CDR3 has 14 amino acids. Germline CDR1 reads SGHRS; CDR2 reads YFSETQ. The CDR3 bases are TGCGCCAGCCGTCCAAGGACAGGGGTAGAGACCCAGTACTTC. It codes for CASRPRTGVETQYF.

J is TRBJ1-6 and V is TRBV20-1; D may be TRBD1 (5 bases). CDR3 length: 12 amino acids. V was clipped by 6 bases and J by 6 bases, with 9 bases between them. Germline V gives CDR1 DFQATT, CDR2 SNEGSKA (reference sequence). DNA for the CDR3: TGCAGTGCCCCCAGGGCTAATTCACCCCTCCACTTT. Translation: CSAPRANSPLHF.

This clonotype was picked up many times. One end of the junction fails to match germline, which may point to a read error. The chain has TRBV7-2 and TRBJ1-2; the D gene is possibly TRBD1 (6 bases). Looked up from germline, CDR1 is SGHTA and CDR2 is FQGNSA. The CDR3 is 12 residues long. Written as DNA, the CDR3 is TGTGCCAGCAGACCTCCACAGGGAGGGGTTGCCTTC. It yields the protein CASRPPQGGVAF.

This clonotype was observed at least ten times. The chain employs TRBV2 and TRBJ2-7, with D unresolved. Trimming left V 7 bases short and J 1 base short, with 14 bases between. The CDR3 has 14 amino acids. Germline V gene data show CDR1 as SNHLY and CDR2 as FYNNEI. For the CDR3, the DNA is TGTGCCAGCACCCCTCGACCTGGATCCTACGAGCAGTACTTC. Translating gives CASTPRPGSYEQYF.

This clonotype was seen at least ten times. V usage is TRBV29-1 and J usage is TRBJ2-7; 8 positions match TRBD1. Losses at the gene ends were 3 bases for V and 3 bases for J; bases not matched to a gene: 4. The CDR3 extends over 13 amino acids. Germline V lookup: CDR1 SQVTM, CDR2 ANQGSEA. The CDR3 nucleotides are TGCAGCGTTGAGGACAGGGTTAGCTACGAGCAGTACTTC. Its translation: CSVEDRVSYEQYF.

This rearrangement joins TRBV29-1 to TRBJ1-1; 9 nucleotides line up with TRBD1. Unmatched junction bases numbered 2, after V lost 6 bases and J lost 3 bases. The CDR3 runs 12 residues. The germline V gene encodes CDR1 SQVTM and CDR2 ANQGSEA. CDR3 nucleotides: TGCAGCGTCGACAGGGGGTACACTGAAGCTTTCTTT. Translating gives CSVDRGYTEAFF.

This clonotype was recorded at least ten times. The chain has TRBV27 and TRBJ2-1; 10 nucleotides match TRBD2. The J segment lost 5 bases and the V segment lost 3 bases, leaving 13 bases of the junction unmatched. CDR3 length: 18 residues. CDR1 is MNHEY and CDR2 is SMNVEV in the germline V gene (reference sequence). This CDR3 reads CASSFRPSSGSSHNEQFF. CDR3 nucleotides: TGTGCCAGCAGTTTCCGACCTTCTAGCGGGAGTTCACACAATGAGCAGTTCTTC.

This clonotype was recorded many times. CDR3 sequence: CASSSPLTEAFF. The CDR3, as DNA: TGTGCCAGCAGTTCCCCCCTCACTGAAGCTTTCTTT. The gene calls are TRBV6-5 and TRBJ1-1, with D hard to call. The V gene's germline CDR1 is MNHEY and CDR2 SVGAGI. The CDR3 length is 12 residues. Trimming pared 4 bases from V and 4 bases from J, leaving 7 bases between.